This T cell receptor beta chain was sequenced in a study of T cells in Graves' hyperthyroidism and ophthalmopathy. Overall study context: Pretreatment peripheral blood was obtained at initial diagnosis.

Study results and limitations: Ophthalmopathy was identified by the model a median approximately six months ahead of onset.

PBMCs were obtained from roughly 10 ml fresh peripheral blood. Trimming cost V 1 base and J 4 bases; bases outside gene matches: 4. The CDR3 has 14 residues. The germline CDR1 and CDR2 sequences are SGHRS and YFSETQ. This clonotype was counted between two and nine times. The antigen is undetermined. RNA transcripts provided the source from which TCR beta CDR3 regions were amplified. HTBI primers drove first-round RT-PCR of the TCR CDR3. TCRdb used MiXCR to reprocess the multiplex PCR reads, holding one entry per CDR3 protein. The sample records hundreds of thousands of distinct CDR3 sequences, about 14% being singletons.

The chain combines TRBV5-1 with TRBJ1-1; TRBD1 matches 7 bases. The sequence was collected from a woman between 40 and 55 years old with Graves' ophthalmopathy. The specimen was blood. The chain's CDR3 is CASSLTGESTEAFF. Here the CDR3 DNA reads TGCGCCAGCAGCTTGACAGGGGAGAGCACTGAAGCTTTCTTT.